The 21 T cell receptor beta chains in this list originate from one sample, sequenced in a study of T cells in Graves' hyperthyroidism and ophthalmopathy. The CDR3 regions of TCR beta were amplified from RNA transcripts. TCR CDR3 underwent first-round RT-PCR with the HTBI primer set. TCRdb passed the multiplex PCR reads through MiXCR, listing each CDR3 protein once. This sample has about 840,000 distinct CDR3 sequences, with over 35% found just once. Sequenced sample: blood. These receptors were collected from a man aged 18 to 29 with Graves' hyperthyroidism.

The chain carries TRBV20-1 and TRBJ1-1; tentatively, D is TRBD1 (5 bases). CDR1 DFQATT and CDR2 SNEGSKA come from the germline V gene (reference sequence). CDR3 length: 14 amino acids. Trimming removed 0 bases at V and 9 bases at J, with 17 bases between. The CDR3 DNA follows: TGCAGTGCTAGAGAACTCGGGCAGGGAGGGAAAGCTTTCTTT. Its protein is CSARELGQGGKAFF.

This chain joins TRBV2 and TRBJ2-5, with D uncertain. Germline V CDR1 and CDR2: SNHLY, FYNNEI. This CDR3 is built from 13 residues. The germline V and J ends were trimmed by 8 bases and 9 bases, with 19 bases remaining between them. The CDR3 is CASVTDSNQPQYF. DNA for the CDR3: TGTGCCAGCGTCACGGATAGCAATCAGCCCCAGTACTTC.

This clonotype was found many times. The chain couples TRBV5-1 to TRBJ1-2; 9 nucleotides align to TRBD1. The CDR3 totals 13 residues. Germline V gene lookup returns CDR1 SGHRS and CDR2 YFSETQ. Germline trimming cut 4 bases from V and 8 bases from J; bases unmatched to any gene: 6. In nucleotides, the CDR3 is TGCGCCAGCAGCCCCGGACAGGGGATCGGCTACACCTTC. Residues: CASSPGQGIGYTF.

The CDR3 DNA sequence: TGTGCCAGCAGCTTAGTACCCTCCTACTACGAGCAGTACTTC. This translates into CASSLVPSYYEQYF. The chain is built from TRBV7-8 and TRBJ2-7, with D unresolved. The CDR3 runs to 14 residues. The ends were cut back, 1 base at V and 3 bases at J, with 10 bases in the middle. From germline, CDR1 is SGHVS and CDR2 FQNEAQ. The full variable domain, rest sourced from reference TRBV7-8 and TRBJ2-7, is GAGVSQSPRYKVAKRGQDVALRCDPISGHVSLFWYQQALGQGPEFLTYFQNEAQLDKSGLPSDRFFAERPEGSVSTLKIQRTQQEDSAVYLCASSLVPSYYEQYFGPGTRLTVT.

The V and J genes are TRBV6-5 and TRBJ2-5; 8 bases match TRBD2. The CDR3 covers 13 residues. Germline CDR1 is MNHEY and CDR2 is SVGAGI. Trimming took 10 bases from V and 5 from J; bases not matched to a gene: 9. CDR3 nucleotides: TGTGCCACGGGACTAGGTGGTGGCGAGACCCAGTACTTC. This encodes CATGLGGGETQYF.

With regard to this clonotype: One junction end does not reproduce the germline sequence, and a read error may be involved. The chain is built from TRBV7-9 and TRBJ2-7; 9 nucleotides align to TRBD1. The CDR3 has 13 residues. Germline-derived CDR1 and CDR2 are SEHNR and FQNEAQ (reference sequence). The CDR3 spells CASSWDRDYGQYF. The CDR3 bases are TGTGCCAGCAGCTGGGACAGGGACTACGGGCAGTACTTC. Variable domain in full (rest from reference TRBV7-9 and TRBJ2-7): DTGVSQNPRHKITKRGQNVTFRCDPISEHNRLYWYRQTLGQGPEFLTYFQNEAQLEKSRLLSDRFSAERPKGSFSTLEIQRTEQGDSAMYLCASSWDRDYGQYFGPGTRLTVT.

This clonotype came up once. The genes are TRBV4-3 and TRBJ2-7; TRBD2 matches 10 bases. The CDR3 extends over 17 amino acids. The germline V gene encodes CDR1 LGHNA and CDR2 YSLEER. V lost 0 bases and J lost 5; bases outside the gene matches: 10. CDR3 nucleotide sequence: TGCGCCAGCAGCCAAGATGCATGGGCTAGCGGGGGAAACGAGCAGTACTTC. It yields the protein CASSQDAWASGGNEQYF.

This clonotype was picked up many times. The chain employs TRBV2 and TRBJ2-5; 7 positions agree with TRBD1. The CDR3 is made up of 15 amino acids. Trimming cost V 3 bases and J 1 base; bases outside gene matches: 5. From germline, CDR1 is SNHLY and CDR2 FYNNEI. CDR3 protein: CASSELAGGQETQYF. For the CDR3, the DNA is TGTGCCAGCAGTGAGCTGGCAGGGGGCCAAGAGACCCAGTACTTC.

The V and J genes are TRBV6-5 and TRBJ2-2; D call uncertain. With the DNA end fitting TRBJ2-3 better, the J assignment may be wrong. Germline lookup yields CDR1 MNHEY and CDR2 SVGAGI. This CDR3 has 15 amino acids. For the CDR3, the DNA is TGTGCCAGCAGTTACCGGTGGCCTAGCACAGATACGCAGTATTTT. Protein: CASSYRWPSTDTQYF.

In the case of this clonotype: The conserved final phenylalanine or tryptophan is absent from the CDR3, which likely points to a read error. The rearrangement joins TRBV7-9 to TRBJ2-7; tentative D call: TRBD2 (5 bases). CDR3 length equals 15 residues. The V gene's germline CDR1 is SEHNR and CDR2 FQNEAQ (reference sequence). V lost 4 bases and J 0 bases, leaving 13 bases between the germline ends. CDR3 amino acids: CASSSPDLDSYEQYL. CDR3 sequence (DNA): TGTGCCAGCAGCTCCCCGGACTTAGACTCCTACGAGCAGTACCTC.

Many counts were recorded for this clonotype. Germline is not matched at one junction end, which may reflect a read error. V and J are TRBV10-1 and TRBJ2-7; the match to TRBD1 covers 11 bases. The V gene's germline CDR1 is WNHNN and CDR2 SYGVQD (reference sequence). The CDR3 has 14 residues. CDR3 amino acids: CASSEGQGVYEQYF. The CDR3 DNA follows: TGTGCCAGCAGCGAGGGACAGGGGGTTTACGAGCAGTACTTC.

This clonotype appeared a single time. This chain uses TRBV29-1 with TRBJ2-5; a possible D gene is TRBD2 (6 bases). This CDR3 is 12 amino acids long. V was shortened by 4 bases and J by 0 bases, with 6 bases between the two germline ends. CDR1 and CDR2 (germline): SQVTM, ANQGSEA. The CDR3 spells CSVGGDQETQYF. The CDR3 nucleotides read TGCAGCGTTGGCGGGGACCAAGAGACCCAGTACTTC.

The table lists this clonotype with a few counts. The V call is TRBV20-1, the J call TRBJ1-1; TRBD1 aligns across 9 bases. Trimming at V came to 5 bases and at J to 5 bases, leaving 6 bases not matched to a gene. The germline V gene has CDR1 DFQATT and CDR2 SNEGSKA (reference sequence). The CDR3 consists of 13 residues. CDR3 sequence: CSAEKQGATEAFF. In DNA, the CDR3 is TGCAGTGCTGAAAAACAGGGGGCAACTGAAGCTTTCTTT.

V is TRBV7-9 and J is TRBJ2-5; D remains ambiguous. V lost 3 bases to trimming and J lost 1 base, with 9 bases between them. The CDR3 length is 14 residues. Germline assignment: CDR1 SEHNR and CDR2 FQNEAQ (reference sequence). The CDR3 nucleotides are TGTGCCAGCAGCTTTAGGGCCCCCCAAGAGACCCAGTACTTC. It encodes CASSFRAPQETQYF.

The V gene is TRBV24-1, the J gene TRBJ1-2, with D unclear. From germline, CDR1 is KGHDR and CDR2 SFDVKD. V shed 2 bases and J shed 5 bases, with 14 bases lying between them. This CDR3 has 15 residues. CDR3 in DNA: TGTGCCACCAGTGATTCGTGGGCAGGCCCGTATGGCTACACCTTC. It codes for CATSDSWAGPYGYTF.

The table lists this clonotype with many counts. This sequence joins TRBV7-9 and TRBJ1-1; D not certain. The CDR3 sequence is 12 residues long. V was clipped by 1 base and J by 7 bases, with 7 bases between them. CDR1 is SEHNR and CDR2 is FQNEAQ in the germline V gene (reference sequence). Here the CDR3 reads CASSLDDIEAFF. CDR3 nucleotide sequence: TGTGCCAGCAGCTTAGATGACATTGAAGCTTTCTTT. Full variable domain (rest looked up from reference TRBV7-9 and TRBJ1-1): DTGVSQNPRHKITKRGQNVTFRCDPISEHNRLYWYRQTLGQGPEFLTYFQNEAQLEKSRLLSDRFSAERPKGSFSTLEIQRTEQGDSAMYLCASSLDDIEAFFGQGTRLTVV.

The V and J genes are TRBV25-1 and TRBJ2-7; perhaps TRBD1 as D (5 bases). CDR1 MGHDK and CDR2 SYGVNS come from the germline V gene. This CDR3 contains 14 residues. V was cut by 3 bases and J by 3 bases, with 12 bases left in between. The CDR3 loop reads CASSDPGHLYEQYF. CDR3 DNA: TGTGCCAGCAGTGACCCCGGACACCTCTACGAGCAGTACTTC.

This clonotype has a count of ten or more. The CDR3 nucleotides read TGTGCCAGCACCTCCAGCGGGGGACAGTACGAGCAGTACTTC. Translating it yields CASTSSGGQYEQYF. The chain couples TRBV2 to TRBJ2-7; D is possibly TRBD2 (8 bases). The CDR3 is made up of 14 amino acids. The germline V gene has CDR1 SNHLY and CDR2 FYNNEI. Trimming left V 7 bases short and J 4 bases short, with 17 bases between.

This clonotype has a handful of counts. The rearrangement joins TRBV7-9 to TRBJ2-7, with 7 bases aligning to TRBD2. CDR1 and CDR2 (germline): SEHNR, FQNEAQ (reference sequence). The V and J ends lost 6 bases and 0 bases, in that order; junction bases with no gene match: 8. There are 15 residues in the CDR3. DNA of the CDR3: TGTGCCAGCAGTTACATGCCTAGCGGCTCCTACGAGCAGTACTTC. It specifies CASSYMPSGSYEQYF.

At least ten counts were recorded for this clonotype. The chain has TRBV9 and TRBJ2-5; the match to TRBD2 covers 7 bases. The V and J ends lost 3 bases and 5 bases, in that order; junction bases with no gene match: 1. The CDR3 consists of 12 residues. Germline assignment: CDR1 SGDLS and CDR2 YYNGEE. CDR3 protein: CASSAAGETQYF. The CDR3 DNA reads as TGTGCCAGCAGCGCAGCGGGGGAGACCCAGTACTTC.

The chain recombines TRBV7-8 with TRBJ1-1; D ambiguous. Trimming cost V 4 bases and J 5 bases, with 11 bases left between them. CDR1 and CDR2 from the germline V gene are SGHVS and FQNEAQ. The CDR3 is 13 residues long. The CDR3: CASSSQSRTEAFF. The CDR3 region has the DNA TGTGCCAGCAGCTCCCAGTCGAGGACTGAAGCTTTCTTT.